This TCR beta chain is drawn from a study of blood T cell repertoires in COVID-19. At the level of the study: From T cells, B-cell-depleted T cells, or PBMCs came the material, which was cDNA or gDNA.

This clone turned up a few times. In the source study's methods: Amplified reference gene primers provided the basis for estimating nucleated cell counts. Profiling relied on immunoSEQ multiplex PCR, and the TCRdb table lists in-frame clones only, not all of them. V, J and clone size reflect that table, while D and trimming were determined from the DNA. This table has a few hundred thousand clones, 85% to 90% appearing once. The CDR3 totals 15 residues. After removal of 6 bases from V and 8 bases from J, the junction contained 8 bases not matched to a gene. Germline V CDR1 and CDR2: MNHEY, SVGAGI. The sequence came from a woman between 18 and 30 years old who had recovered from COVID-19. Input material: PBMCs or T cells enriched from blood (not recorded which). The chain recombines TRBV6-5 with TRBJ1-6; 9 bases map to TRBD1. This CDR3 reads CASRSGTGWDSPLHF. In DNA form, the CDR3 reads TGTGCCAGCAGATCCGGGACAGGGTGGGATTCACCCCTCCACTTT.